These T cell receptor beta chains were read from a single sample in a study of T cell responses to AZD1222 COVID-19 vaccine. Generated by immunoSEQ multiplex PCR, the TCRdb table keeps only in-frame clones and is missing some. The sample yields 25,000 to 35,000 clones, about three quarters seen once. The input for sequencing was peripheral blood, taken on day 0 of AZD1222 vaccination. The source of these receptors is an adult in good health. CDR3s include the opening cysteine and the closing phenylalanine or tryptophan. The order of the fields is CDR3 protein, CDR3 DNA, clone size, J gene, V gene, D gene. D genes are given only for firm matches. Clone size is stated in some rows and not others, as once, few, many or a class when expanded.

CDR3aa: CATAVGNEQFF
CDR3nt: TGTGCCACCGCAGTGGGGAATGAGCAGTTCTTC
abundance: -
j_gene: TRBJ2-1
v_gene: TRBV10-3
d_gene: -

CDR3aa: CASSPGAGYRVTDTQYF
CDR3nt: TGTGCCAGCAGTCCAGGGGCAGGGTACCGAGTCACAGATACGCAGTATTTT
abundance: few
j_gene: TRBJ2-3
v_gene: TRBV6-6
d_gene: -

CDR3aa: CASSDGTSGGADTQYF
CDR3nt: TGTGCCAGCAGTGATGGGACTAGCGGGGGGGCAGATACGCAGTATTTT
abundance: -
j_gene: TRBJ2-3
v_gene: TRBV6-4
d_gene: TRBD2

CDR3aa: CASSLVSEGEQFF
CDR3nt: TGTGCCAGCAGTTTAGTGAGCGAGGGTGAGCAGTTCTTC
abundance: -
j_gene: TRBJ2-1
v_gene: TRBV12-3/TRBV12-4
d_gene: -

CDR3aa: CAWSAAKRAAKQFF
CDR3nt: TGTGCCTGGAGTGCCGCCAAGCGGGCCGCAAAGCAGTTCTTC
abundance: once
j_gene: TRBJ2-1
v_gene: TRBV30
d_gene: -

CDR3aa: CASSPQGGRASPLHF
CDR3nt: TGTGCCAGCTCACCACAGGGGGGGCGCGCTTCACCCCTCCACTTT
abundance: few
j_gene: TRBJ1-6
v_gene: TRBV18
d_gene: -

CDR3aa: CASSSRPGTGREKLFF
CDR3nt: TGTGCCAGCAGCTCACGGCCCGGGACCGGCAGAGAAAAACTGTTTTTT
abundance: -
j_gene: TRBJ1-4
v_gene: TRBV21-1
d_gene: -

CDR3aa: CASSSGRGVLPLHF
CDR3nt: TGTGCCAGCAGTTCGGGACGGGGGGTTTTACCCCTCCACTTT
abundance: once
j_gene: TRBJ1-6
v_gene: TRBV6-5
d_gene: -

CDR3aa: CASSLRQGGTEAFF
CDR3nt: TGTGCCAGCAGTTTACGTCAGGGTGGCACTGAAGCTTTCTTT
abundance: -
j_gene: TRBJ1-1
v_gene: TRBV27
d_gene: -

CDR3aa: CASSQDGGQGVSSSYEQYF
CDR3nt: TGCGCCAGCAGCCAAGACGGAGGACAGGGGGTAAGCTCGTCCTACGAGCAGTACTTC
abundance: -
j_gene: TRBJ2-7
v_gene: TRBV4-1
d_gene: TRBD1

CDR3aa: CASSVGGALNEKLFF
CDR3nt: TGTGCCAGCAGCGTAGGGGGGGCCCTTAATGAAAAACTGTTTTTT
abundance: -
j_gene: TRBJ1-4
v_gene: TRBV9
d_gene: -

CDR3aa: CASSFAGNTGELFF
CDR3nt: TGTGCCAGCAGTTTTGCGGGGAACACCGGGGAGCTGTTTTTT
abundance: few
j_gene: TRBJ2-2
v_gene: TRBV6-2/TRBV6-3
d_gene: -

CDR3aa: CASRYTGGTNTGELFF
CDR3nt: TGCGCCAGCAGGTACACCGGGGGGACGAACACCGGGGAGCTGTTTTTT
abundance: -
j_gene: TRBJ2-2
v_gene: TRBV5-1
d_gene: TRBD2

CDR3aa: CATSERQGSRTEAFF
CDR3nt: TGTGCCACCAGTGAACGACAGGGGTCGAGGACTGAAGCTTTCTTT
abundance: -
j_gene: TRBJ1-1
v_gene: TRBV24-1
d_gene: TRBD1

CDR3aa: CASERGRDTGELFF
CDR3nt: TGTGCCAGCGAAAGGGGGCGCGACACCGGGGAGCTGTTTTTT
abundance: few
j_gene: TRBJ2-2
v_gene: TRBV7-9
d_gene: TRBD1

CDR3aa: CASSPYTQTDTQYF
CDR3nt: TGTGCCAGCAGCCCCTATACCCAGACAGATACGCAGTATTTT
abundance: -
j_gene: TRBJ2-3
v_gene: TRBV5-4
d_gene: -

CDR3aa: CASSIGASYTEAFF
CDR3nt: TGTGCCAGTAGTATAGGAGCGAGTTACACTGAAGCTTTCTTT
abundance: -
j_gene: TRBJ1-1
v_gene: TRBV19
d_gene: -

CDR3aa: CATNSGRGPYNEQFF
CDR3nt: TGTGCCACCAATAGCGGGAGGGGCCCCTACAATGAGCAGTTCTTC
abundance: -
j_gene: TRBJ2-1
v_gene: TRBV27
d_gene: TRBD2

CDR3aa: CSVLTSTNTGELFF
CDR3nt: TGCAGCGTACTCACGTCCACAAACACCGGGGAGCTGTTTTTT
abundance: once
j_gene: TRBJ2-2
v_gene: TRBV29-1
d_gene: -

CDR3aa: CASRDSPGFSSGANVLTF
CDR3nt: TGTGCCAGTAGGGACAGTCCAGGATTCTCCTCTGGGGCCAACGTCCTGACTTTC
abundance: -
j_gene: TRBJ2-6
v_gene: TRBV19
d_gene: -

CDR3aa: CASSLTSGGTSTDTQYF
CDR3nt: TGTGCCAGCAGCCTTACTAGCGGGGGAACTAGCACAGATACGCAGTATTTT
abundance: -
j_gene: TRBJ2-3
v_gene: TRBV4-2
d_gene: TRBD2

CDR3aa: CASRRDRGNTEAFF
CDR3nt: TGTGCCAGCAGGAGGGACAGGGGGAACACTGAAGCTTTCTTT
abundance: -
j_gene: TRBJ1-1
v_gene: TRBV6-5
d_gene: TRBD1

CDR3aa: CASSLGTNYGYTF
CDR3nt: TGTGCCAGCAGCTTAGGGACTAACTATGGCTACACCTTC
abundance: -
j_gene: TRBJ1-2
v_gene: TRBV7-9
d_gene: -

CDR3aa: CASSLDGPYTSGETQYF
CDR3nt: TGTGCCAGCAGCTTAGACGGACCCTACACCTCCGGAGAGACCCAGTACTTC
abundance: -
j_gene: TRBJ2-5
v_gene: TRBV11-3
d_gene: -

CDR3aa: CASSLDFQSSYNSPLHF
CDR3nt: TGTGCCAGCAGCTTGGACTTCCAGAGCTCCTATAATTCACCCCTCCACTTT
abundance: -
j_gene: TRBJ1-6
v_gene: TRBV5-4
d_gene: -

CDR3aa: CASNHRDNGNTIYF
CDR3nt: TGTGCCAGCAATCACCGGGACAACGGAAACACCATATATTTT
abundance: -
j_gene: TRBJ1-3
v_gene: TRBV19
d_gene: -

CDR3aa: CASSDLTQSSYNEQFF
CDR3nt: TGTGCCAGCAGTGATCTGACTCAAAGCTCCTACAATGAGCAGTTCTTC
abundance: -
j_gene: TRBJ2-1
v_gene: TRBV2
d_gene: -

CDR3aa: CASSLTPTTGNTEAFF
CDR3nt: TGTGCCAGCAGCTTAACCCCGACGACAGGGAACACTGAAGCTTTCTTT
abundance: -
j_gene: TRBJ1-1
v_gene: TRBV7-2
d_gene: -

CDR3aa: CASSTSGGTSYEQYF
CDR3nt: TGTGCCAGCAGCACCAGCGGGGGAACCTCCTACGAGCAGTACTTC
abundance: -
j_gene: TRBJ2-7
v_gene: TRBV6-6
d_gene: TRBD2

CDR3aa: CASSFGDRGADTQYF
CDR3nt: TGTGCCAGCAGCTTCGGGGACAGGGGTGCAGATACGCAGTATTTT
abundance: -
j_gene: TRBJ2-3
v_gene: TRBV7-9
d_gene: TRBD1

CDR3aa: CASKAGGDNQPQHF
CDR3nt: TGTGCCAGCAAGGCAGGGGGGGACAATCAGCCCCAGCATTTT
abundance: -
j_gene: TRBJ1-5
v_gene: TRBV7-8
d_gene: TRBD1

CDR3aa: CATSEDGRNTEAFF
CDR3nt: TGTGCCACCAGTGAGGACGGCCGGAACACTGAAGCTTTCTTT
abundance: -
j_gene: TRBJ1-1
v_gene: TRBV24-1
d_gene: -

CDR3aa: CASSDRWGGKNIQYF
CDR3nt: TGTGCCAGCTCGGACAGGTGGGGGGGCAAAAACATTCAGTACTTC
abundance: once
j_gene: TRBJ2-4
v_gene: TRBV19
d_gene: -

CDR3aa: CASSEHGTGRAEQYF
CDR3nt: TGTGCCAGCAGTGAACACGGGACAGGGCGGGCCGAGCAGTACTTC
abundance: -
j_gene: TRBJ2-7
v_gene: TRBV25-1
d_gene: TRBD1

CDR3aa: CASSRRTGQAETQYF
CDR3nt: TGCGCCAGCAGCCGGCGGACAGGACAAGCAGAGACCCAGTACTTC
abundance: once
j_gene: TRBJ2-5
v_gene: TRBV5-1
d_gene: TRBD1

CDR3aa: CATSEYPSGSNEQFF
CDR3nt: TGTGCCACCAGTGAGTATCCTAGCGGGAGCAATGAGCAGTTCTTC
abundance: -
j_gene: TRBJ2-1
v_gene: TRBV24-1
d_gene: TRBD2

CDR3aa: CASSTRQTNYGYTF
CDR3nt: TGTGCCAGCAGCACGAGACAGACTAACTATGGCTACACCTTC
abundance: -
j_gene: TRBJ1-2
v_gene: TRBV7-8
d_gene: -

CDR3aa: CASSDRGFTEAFF
CDR3nt: TGCGCCAGCAGTGATCGGGGGTTCACTGAAGCTTTCTTT
abundance: -
j_gene: TRBJ1-1
v_gene: TRBV10-2
d_gene: -

CDR3aa: CASSEGDGNQPQHF
CDR3nt: TGTGCCAGCAGTGAGGGGGACGGTAATCAGCCCCAGCATTTT
abundance: few
j_gene: TRBJ1-5
v_gene: TRBV6-4
d_gene: -

CDR3aa: CASSQDGPSDTGKEAQYF
CDR3nt: TGCGCCAGCAGCCAAGACGGACCTTCGGACACTGGGAAGGAGGCCCAGTACTTC
abundance: -
j_gene: TRBJ2-5
v_gene: TRBV4-3
d_gene: -

CDR3aa: CASSKVPPGQPTNEKLFF
CDR3nt: TGTGCCAGTAGCAAAGTACCCCCTGGACAGCCAACTAATGAAAAACTGTTTTTT
abundance: -
j_gene: TRBJ1-4
v_gene: TRBV19
d_gene: -

CDR3aa: CASSATWGGNTEAFF
CDR3nt: TGTGCCAGTAGTGCCACGTGGGGGGGAAACACTGAAGCTTTCTTT
abundance: -
j_gene: TRBJ1-1
v_gene: TRBV19
d_gene: -

CDR3aa: CASSSSVSSYNEQFF
CDR3nt: TGTGCCAGCAGTTCTAGCGTGAGCTCCTACAATGAGCAGTTCTTC
abundance: -
j_gene: TRBJ2-1
v_gene: TRBV6-5
d_gene: -

CDR3aa: CATSRDRLAGDTQYF
CDR3nt: TGTGCCACCAGCAGAGATCGACTAGCAGGGGATACGCAGTATTTT
abundance: -
j_gene: TRBJ2-3
v_gene: TRBV15
d_gene: TRBD2

CDR3aa: CASTPKSGSGANVLTF
CDR3nt: TGTGCCAGCACCCCCAAATCGGGCTCTGGGGCCAACGTCCTGACTTTC
abundance: once
j_gene: TRBJ2-6
v_gene: TRBV5-4
d_gene: -

CDR3aa: CASSPSGQSSYEQYF
CDR3nt: TGTGCCAGCAGCCCCTCGGGACAGTCCTCCTACGAGCAGTACTTC
abundance: -
j_gene: TRBJ2-7
v_gene: TRBV7-2
d_gene: TRBD1

CDR3aa: CASSSHTGGDTEAFF
CDR3nt: TGTGCCAGTAGTTCCCACACGGGGGGGGACACTGAAGCTTTCTTT
abundance: -
j_gene: TRBJ1-1
v_gene: TRBV19
d_gene: -

CDR3aa: CASSHKTSALLEQYF
CDR3nt: TGTGCCAGCAGTCATAAGACTAGCGCTTTGCTGGAGCAGTACTTC
abundance: -
j_gene: TRBJ2-7
v_gene: TRBV6-5
d_gene: TRBD2